This entry lists 22 T cell receptor beta chains sequenced from one sample in a study of Graves' ophthalmopathy and Graves' hyperthyroidism. RNA transcripts were the template, and TCR beta CDR3 regions were amplified from them. RT-PCR was first run with HTBI primers, then multiplex PCR in a second round. MiXCR, run by TCRdb on the multiplex PCR reads, gives a single entry per CDR3 protein. This table holds under 400,000 distinct CDR3 sequences, about a sixth found once. Specimen: peripheral blood. These receptors all stem from an adult man with Graves' ophthalmopathy.

In this sample, this clonotype turned up many times. The chain joins TRBV15 to TRBJ2-7, with D maybe TRBD1 (6 bases). The CDR3 runs 17 residues. The V end was cut by 2 bases, the J end by 5 bases, with 22 bases between. CDR1 and CDR2 (germline): LNHNV, YYDKDF (reference sequence). CDR3 in DNA: TGTGCCACCAGCAGAACCTACGCCCAAGACAGGCTGAACGAGCAGTACTTC. Protein product: CATSRTYAQDRLNEQYF.

The chain joins TRBV15 to TRBJ2-7; D unclear. The CDR3 extends over 14 amino acids. The germline gives CDR1 LNHNV, CDR2 YYDKDF (reference sequence). V dropped 0 bases and J dropped 2 bases, with 8 bases sitting between them. CDR3 amino acids: CATSRDLKTYEQYF. CDR3 DNA sequence: TGTGCCACCAGCAGAGATCTGAAAACCTACGAGCAGTACTTC. Full variable domain (remainder filled in from reference TRBV15 and TRBJ2-7): DAMVIQNPRYQVTQFGKPVTLSCSQTLNHNVMYWYQQKSSQAPKLLFHYYDKDFNNEADTPDNFQSRRPNTSFCFLDIRSPGLGDTAMYLCATSRDLKTYEQYFGPGTRLTVT.

This clonotype was detected only a few times. V gene TRBV11-1 combines with J gene TRBJ1-2; 12 bases fit TRBD1. This CDR3 has 17 amino acids. Germline loops: CDR1 SGHAT, CDR2 FQDESV (reference sequence). J gave up 7 bases and V 2 bases, and 11 bases lay outside the gene matches. Here the CDR3 DNA reads TGTGCCAGCAGCTTACCCAAGAAGGGACAGGGGGCGCCTGGCTACACCTTC. Its translation: CASSLPKKGQGAPGYTF.

This clonotype occurred a few times. One base away lies a much larger clone, so this may be a sequencing read error. Because it lacks the conserved phenylalanine or tryptophan at the end, this CDR3 is likely a read error. The chain employs TRBV7-9 and TRBJ2-5; D is ambiguous. Germline CDR1 SEHNR, CDR2 FQNEAQ (reference sequence). V lost 5 bases and J 5 bases, leaving 21 bases between the germline ends. The CDR3 runs 16 residues. CDR3: CASSQPLETHRETQYL. The CDR3 DNA sequence: TGTGCCAGCAGCCAGCCCCTCGAAACACATCGGGAGACCCAGTACCTC.

The chain is built from TRBV7-2 and TRBJ2-5; possible D gene TRBD1, 6 bases. Trimming left V 4 bases short and J 3 bases short, with 15 bases between. Per germline, CDR1 SGHTA and CDR2 FQGNSA. The CDR3 runs 15 residues. The CDR3 DNA reads as TGTGCCAGCAGCTCCGTCGGACAGTCAGAAGAGACCCAGTACTTC. Translating gives CASSSVGQSEETQYF.

The chain employs TRBV27 and TRBJ2-5, with 12 bases aligning to TRBD2. Looked up from germline, CDR1 is MNHEY and CDR2 is SMNVEV (reference sequence). The CDR3 totals 17 residues. The J segment lost 1 base and the V segment lost 5 bases, leaving 8 bases of the junction unmatched. CDR3 DNA: TGTGCCAGCAGTCCAACCGGGACTAGCGGGCTCCAAGAGACCCAGTACTTC. Amino acid sequence: CASSPTGTSGLQETQYF.

The chain employs TRBV30 and TRBJ1-5, with D maybe TRBD1 (6 bases). V lost 6 bases to trimming and J lost 4 bases, with 19 bases between them. CDR1 and CDR2 (germline): GTSNPN, SVGIG (reference sequence). CDR3 length: 15 amino acids. This CDR3 is CACQQTGAENQPQHF. Written as DNA, the CDR3 is TGTGCCTGTCAACAAACGGGGGCCGAGAATCAGCCCCAGCATTTT.

The chain uses TRBV6-1 and TRBJ2-7; 9 bases map to TRBD1. CDR3 length equals 18 residues. V trimming: 2 bases; J trimming: 3 bases; junction bases outside the gene matches: 14. Looked up from germline, CDR1 is MNHNS and CDR2 is SASEGT. CDR3 nucleotides: TGTGCCAGCAGTGAAACATGGACAGGGGCCAATATGATCTACGAGCAGTACTTC. It translates to CASSETWTGANMIYEQYF.

In the case of this clonotype: A much larger clone differs by one base, so this may be a read error. The chain recombines TRBV19 with TRBJ2-7; the D is unclear. Germline-derived CDR1 and CDR2 are LNHDA and SQIVND (reference sequence). The CDR3 is 15 amino acids. V gave up 3 bases and J gave up 3 bases, with 15 bases separating them. CDR3 bases: TGTGCCAGTAGTATCTTGATCGTTGGAAACTACGAGCAGTACTTC. Translation gives CASSILIVGNYEQYF.

This clonotype was counted a few times. One base away lies a much larger clone, so this may be a sequencing read error. V and J are TRBV6-5 and TRBJ1-6; D call uncertain. Germline lookup yields CDR1 MNHEY and CDR2 SVGAGI. The CDR3 is made up of 16 amino acids. V was pared by 0 bases and J by 5 bases, with 11 bases between. The CDR3 sequence is CASSYSSAGDNSPLHF. In nucleotides, the CDR3 is TGTGCCAGCAGTTACTCGTCGGCGGGTGATAATTCACCCCTCCACTTT.

The chain is built from TRBV15 and TRBJ2-7; D might be TRBD2 (5 bases). TRBJ2-5 explains the end of the DNA better; the J call may be wrong. The CDR3 extends over 15 amino acids. Germline values: CDR1 LNHNV, CDR2 YYDKDF (reference sequence). As DNA, the CDR3 is TGTGCCACCAGCACTATAGCGACCCAGATAGAGACCCAGTACTTC. Translated, it gives CATSTIATQIETQYF.

This sequence joins TRBV5-1 and TRBJ2-7; 9 bases match TRBD2. Germline V gives CDR1 SGHRS, CDR2 YFSETQ. The CDR3 has 15 residues. Trimming cost V 0 bases and J 7 bases; bases outside gene matches: 8. The CDR3 spells CASSLDNSGSREQYF. Written as DNA, the CDR3 is TGCGCCAGCAGCTTGGATAATAGCGGGAGTCGGGAGCAGTACTTC.

This clonotype came up many times. A read error may produce the germline difference seen at one junction end. The chain couples TRBV30 to TRBJ2-2; tentatively, D is TRBD2 (6 bases). The CDR3 loop spans 11 amino acids. CDR1 and CDR2 (germline): GTSNPN, SVGIG (reference sequence). CDR3: CAFNRAGGLFF. The CDR3 DNA follows: TGTGCCTTTAATAGGGCCGGGGGGCTGTTTTTT.

This clonotype was recorded at least ten times. A read error may account for a junction end that differs from germline. The chain has TRBV24-1 and TRBJ2-5, with 10 bases matching TRBD2. CDR1 KGHDR and CDR2 SFDVKD come from the germline V gene. The CDR3 length is 17 residues. The DNA of the CDR3 is TGTGCCGCCAGTGATCCCCTAGCGGGAGAAATCCAAGAGACCCAGTACTTC. Translation: CAASDPLAGEIQETQYF.

This clonotype appeared many times. In nucleotides, the CDR3 is TGTGCCAGCAGTGAGGCAGGGAAAGAGACCCAGTACTTC. Protein product: CASSEAGKETQYF. V and J are TRBV28 and TRBJ2-5, with TRBD1 as a possible D gene (5 bases). There are 13 residues in the CDR3. In germline, CDR1 is MDHEN, CDR2 SYDVKM. Trimming cost V 5 bases and J 3 bases, with 10 bases left between them. The full variable domain, its missing parts supplied by reference TRBV28 and TRBJ2-5, is DVKVTQSSRYLVKRTGEKVFLECVQDMDHENMFWYRQDPGLGLRLIYFSYDVKMKEKGDIPEGYSVSREKKERFSLILESASTNQTSMYLCASSEAGKETQYFGPGTRLLVL.

This clonotype was seen ten or more times. This rearrangement joins TRBV12-3 or TRBV12-4 to TRBJ1-5; D ambiguous. The CDR3 covers 15 residues. Between the trimmed V and J ends, which lost 6 bases and 0 bases, there was a span of 12 bases. CDR3 residues: CASSSDGNSNQPQHF. The CDR3 DNA follows: TGTGCCAGCAGCTCCGACGGGAATAGCAATCAGCCCCAGCATTTT.

Ten or more counts support this clonotype. The CDR3 region is CASSEFASETQYF. As DNA, the CDR3 is TGTGCCAGCAGTGAATTCGCGTCGGAGACCCAGTACTTC. The chain combines TRBV2 with TRBJ2-5, with D uncertain. V was trimmed by 2 bases and J by 5 bases, leaving 9 bases between them. The CDR3 is made up of 13 amino acids. The germline V gene encodes CDR1 SNHLY and CDR2 FYNNEI.

The chain employs TRBV6-1 and TRBJ2-5; the match to TRBD1 covers 8 bases. The CDR3 loop spans 14 amino acids. Germline V gene data show CDR1 as MNHNS and CDR2 as SASEGT. With V trimmed by 3 bases and J by 4 bases, 4 bases remained unmatched. As DNA, the CDR3 is TGTGCCAGCAGTGAGACAGGGGCAGCAGAGACCCAGTACTTC. Protein product: CASSETGAAETQYF.

This clonotype was seen ten or more times. This chain joins TRBV19 and TRBJ1-5; D possibly corresponds to TRBD1 (5 bases). Germline CDR1 LNHDA, CDR2 SQIVND (reference sequence). Trimming left V 3 bases short and J 2 bases short, with 17 bases between. The CDR3 has 17 residues. The CDR3 loop is CASSIGGDPFGNQPQHF. DNA of the CDR3: TGTGCCAGTAGTATTGGGGGGGACCCCTTTGGCAATCAGCCCCAGCATTTT.

The CDR3 DNA is TGCGCCAGCAGTGAGTCCGGGACAGGAGGCAATGAGCAGTTCTTC. Its translation is CASSESGTGGNEQFF. This sequence joins TRBV10-1 and TRBJ2-1; TRBD1 matches at 8 bases. The CDR3 contains 15 residues. V lost 0 bases and J lost 6; bases outside the gene matches: 4. CDR1 WNHNN and CDR2 SYGVQD come from the germline V gene (reference sequence).

The chain has TRBV3-1 and TRBJ2-5; TRBD2 agrees at 8 bases. V gave up 6 bases and J gave up 3 bases; unmatched junction bases: 3. Germline values: CDR1 LGHDT, CDR2 YNNKEL (reference sequence). The CDR3 is 13 residues long. This CDR3 is CASSLAGKETQYF. Written as DNA, the CDR3 is TGTGCCAGCAGTCTAGCGGGTAAAGAGACCCAGTACTTC.

This clonotype was detected ten times or more. This sequence joins TRBV7-6 and TRBJ2-7; 12 positions match TRBD2. Looked up from germline, CDR1 is SGHVS and CDR2 is FNYEAQ. V was clipped by 1 base and J by 6 bases; unmatched bases: 10. The CDR3 extends over 17 amino acids. The CDR3 region has the DNA TGTGCCAGCAGCTTAGTTGCGACTAGCGGGAGTAGCTCCGAGCAGTACTTC. It is translated as CASSLVATSGSSSEQYF. Combining the CDR3 with reference TRBV7-6 and TRBJ2-7 gives the whole variable domain GAGVSQSPRYKVTKRGQDVALRCDPISGHVSLYWYRQALGQGPEFLTYFNYEAQQDKSGLPNDRFSAERPEGSISTLTIQRTEQRDSAMYRCASSLVATSGSSSEQYFGPGTRLTVT.